This T cell receptor (beta chain) was sequenced during a study of blood T cell repertoires in COVID-19. Study-level background: In each case, the material was cDNA or gDNA derived from T cells, B-cell-depleted T cells, or PBMCs.

Original data processing: Reference gene primer amplification gave estimated nucleated cell counts. Produced via immunoSEQ multiplex PCR; TCRdb's table is partial and in-frame only. V, J and clone size are taken as reported in that table, and D and trimming were inferred from the DNA itself. This table has 250,000 to 300,000 clones, roughly 86% appearing once. Germline lookup yields CDR1 SGHVS and CDR2 FQNEAQ. Trimming took 1 base from V and 2 from J; bases not matched to a gene: 5. This CDR3 is built from 17 residues. This clonotype was obtained from an older woman with COVID-19, enrolled during active disease. Sample: peripheral blood. The chain links TRBV7-8 to TRBJ2-1, with 10 bases identical to TRBD2. The CDR3 loop reads CASSLEAGGRPYNEQFF. DNA for the CDR3: TGTGCCAGCAGCTTAGAAGCGGGAGGGCGACCCTACAATGAGCAGTTCTTC.